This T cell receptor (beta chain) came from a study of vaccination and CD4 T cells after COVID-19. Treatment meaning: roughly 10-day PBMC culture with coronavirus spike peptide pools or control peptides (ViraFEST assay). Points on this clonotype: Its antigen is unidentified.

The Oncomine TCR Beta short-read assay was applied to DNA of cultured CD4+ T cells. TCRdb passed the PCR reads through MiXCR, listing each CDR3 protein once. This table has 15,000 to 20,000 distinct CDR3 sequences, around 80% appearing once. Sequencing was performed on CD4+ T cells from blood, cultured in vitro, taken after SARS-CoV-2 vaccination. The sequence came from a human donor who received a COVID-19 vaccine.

CDR3 DNA: TGTGCCATCAGTGATGGGGCTTCCTACGAGCAGTACTTC. Protein: CAISDGASYEQYF. The chain joins TRBV10-3 to TRBJ2-7; D may be TRBD1 (5 bases). The germline V gene has CDR1 ENHRY and CDR2 SYGVKD. The CDR3 sequence is 13 residues long. V was trimmed by 3 bases and J by 1 base, leaving 7 bases between them.